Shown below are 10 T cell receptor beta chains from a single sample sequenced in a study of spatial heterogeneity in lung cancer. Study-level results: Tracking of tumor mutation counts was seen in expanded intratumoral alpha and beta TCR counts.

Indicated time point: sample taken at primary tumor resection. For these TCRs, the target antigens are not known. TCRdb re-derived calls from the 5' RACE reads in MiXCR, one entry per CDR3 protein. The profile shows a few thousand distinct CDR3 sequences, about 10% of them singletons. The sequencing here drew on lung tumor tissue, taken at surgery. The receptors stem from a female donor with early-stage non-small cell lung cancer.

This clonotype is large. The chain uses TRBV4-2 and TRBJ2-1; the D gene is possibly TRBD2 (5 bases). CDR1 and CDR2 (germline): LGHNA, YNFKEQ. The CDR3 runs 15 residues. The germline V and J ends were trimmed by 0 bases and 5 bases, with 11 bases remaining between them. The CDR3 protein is CASSQEASSNNEQFF. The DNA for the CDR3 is TGTGCCAGCAGCCAAGAGGCTAGCAGTAACAATGAGCAGTTCTTC.

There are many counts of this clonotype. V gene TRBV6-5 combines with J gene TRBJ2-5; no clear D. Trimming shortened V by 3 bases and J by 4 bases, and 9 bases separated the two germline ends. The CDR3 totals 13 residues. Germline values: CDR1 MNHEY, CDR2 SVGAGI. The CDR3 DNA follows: TGTGCCAGCAGTTATTTGGGGTCAGAGACCCAGTACTTC. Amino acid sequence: CASSYLGSETQYF.

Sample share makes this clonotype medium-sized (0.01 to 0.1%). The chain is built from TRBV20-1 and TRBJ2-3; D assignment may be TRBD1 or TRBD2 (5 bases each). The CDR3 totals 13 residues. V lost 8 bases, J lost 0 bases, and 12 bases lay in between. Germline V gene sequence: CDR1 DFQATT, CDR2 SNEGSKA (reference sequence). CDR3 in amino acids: CSPARESTDTQYF. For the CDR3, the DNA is TGCAGTCCTGCCAGGGAGAGCACAGATACGCAGTATTTT.

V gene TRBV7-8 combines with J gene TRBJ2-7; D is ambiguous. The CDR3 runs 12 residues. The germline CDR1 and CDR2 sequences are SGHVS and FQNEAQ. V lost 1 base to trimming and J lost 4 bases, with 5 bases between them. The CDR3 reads CASSLEVYEQYF. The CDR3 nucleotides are TGTGCCAGCAGCTTAGAAGTTTACGAGCAGTACTTC.

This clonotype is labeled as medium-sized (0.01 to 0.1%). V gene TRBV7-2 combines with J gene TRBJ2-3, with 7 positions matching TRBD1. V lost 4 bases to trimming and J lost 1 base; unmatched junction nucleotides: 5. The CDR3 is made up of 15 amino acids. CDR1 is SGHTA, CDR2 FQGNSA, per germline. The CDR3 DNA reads TGTGCCAGCAGCTCACGGGACAGCCGCACAGATACGCAGTATTTT. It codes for CASSSRDSRTDTQYF.

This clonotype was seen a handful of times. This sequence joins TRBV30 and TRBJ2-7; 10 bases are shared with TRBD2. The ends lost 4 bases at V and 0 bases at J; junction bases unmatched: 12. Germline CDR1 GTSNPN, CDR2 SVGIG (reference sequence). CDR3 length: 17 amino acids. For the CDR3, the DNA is TGTGCCTGGAATAAGACAAAACTAGCGGGACCCTCCTACGAGCAGTACTTC. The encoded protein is CAWNKTKLAGPSYEQYF.

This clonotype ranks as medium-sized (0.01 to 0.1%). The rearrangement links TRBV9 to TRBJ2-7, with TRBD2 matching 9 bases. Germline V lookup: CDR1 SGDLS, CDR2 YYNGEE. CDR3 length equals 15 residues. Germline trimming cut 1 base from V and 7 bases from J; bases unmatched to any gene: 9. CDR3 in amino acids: CASSVSSGRTGEQYF. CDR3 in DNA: TGTGCCAGCAGCGTATCCAGCGGGAGGACAGGAGAGCAGTACTTC.

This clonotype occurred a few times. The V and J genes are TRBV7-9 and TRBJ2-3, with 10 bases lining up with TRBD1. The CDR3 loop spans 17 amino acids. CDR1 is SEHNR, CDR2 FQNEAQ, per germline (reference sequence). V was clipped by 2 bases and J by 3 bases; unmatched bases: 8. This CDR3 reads CASSLRGGTGVTDTQYF. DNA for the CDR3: TGTGCCAGCAGCTTAAGAGGTGGGACAGGGGTTACAGATACGCAGTATTTT. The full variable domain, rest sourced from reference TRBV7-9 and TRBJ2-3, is DTGVSQNPRHKITKRGQNVTFRCDPISEHNRLYWYRQTLGQGPEFLTYFQNEAQLEKSRLLSDRFSAERPKGSFSTLEIQRTEQGDSAMYLCASSLRGGTGVTDTQYFGPGTRLTVL.

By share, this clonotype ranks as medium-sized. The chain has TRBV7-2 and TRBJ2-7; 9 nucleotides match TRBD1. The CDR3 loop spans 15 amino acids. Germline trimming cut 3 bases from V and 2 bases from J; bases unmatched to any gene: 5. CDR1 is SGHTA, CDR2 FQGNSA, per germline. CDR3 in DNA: TGTGCCAGCAGCTTGGGACAGGGAGGAACCTACGAGCAGTACGTC. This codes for CASSLGQGGTYEQYV.

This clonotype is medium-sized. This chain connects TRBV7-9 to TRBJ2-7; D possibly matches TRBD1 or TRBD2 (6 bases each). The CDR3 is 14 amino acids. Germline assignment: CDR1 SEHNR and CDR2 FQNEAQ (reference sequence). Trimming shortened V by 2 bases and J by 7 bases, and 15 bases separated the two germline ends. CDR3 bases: TGTGCCAGCAGCTTATCATGGGGGGCGCAAGAGCAGTACTTC. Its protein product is CASSLSWGAQEQYF.